This entry features one T cell receptor beta chain sequence. Trimming removed 6 bases from V and 3 bases from J, with 9 bases in between. Germline CDR1 LNHDA, CDR2 SQIVND (reference sequence). The CDR3 spans 12 residues. The data were obtained in a study of cytomegalovirus exposure and HLA in healthy donors. PCR used 60 Vbeta primers and 13 Jbeta primers. Assay: immunoSEQ multiplex PCR; the TCRdb copy retains only in-frame clones and omits some. Seen here are 95,000 to 100,000 clones, 75% observed once, and the top ten hold more than 9%. Sequencing was carried out using PBMCs. The clonotype comes from a man in his fifties in good health and CMV-seronegative. The chain recombines TRBV19 with TRBJ2-7; D call uncertain. The CDR3 loop is CASSRSNYEQYF. As DNA, the CDR3 is TGTGCCAGTAGCCGGTCGAACTACGAGCAGTACTTC.